The 5 T cell receptor beta chains presented below share a single source sample, sequenced in a study of CD8 T cells in Susac syndrome. Random hexamers were used to reverse transcribe an amount of roughly 0.45 to 1 ug RNA. TCRdb re-called the immunoSEQ multiplex PCR reads with MiXCR, one entry per CDR3 protein. The sample consists of approximately 120,000 distinct CDR3 sequences, over 85% of them appearing once. Material: CD8+ T cells from PBMCs. The receptors were sampled from a human donor with multiple sclerosis.

The chain carries TRBV24-1 and TRBJ2-1, with 12 bases aligning to TRBD2. The CDR3 runs to 13 residues. Germline V CDR1 and CDR2: KGHDR, SFDVKD. V lost 10 bases, J lost 4 bases, and 1 base stayed unmatched. CDR3 sequence (DNA): TGTGCCACGGGACTAGCGGGTTACAATGAGCAGTTCTTC. It is translated as CATGLAGYNEQFF.

The V and J genes are TRBV5-1 and TRBJ2-1; 8 nucleotides match TRBD1. CDR3 length: 17 residues. With 4 bases clipped from V and 2 bases from J, the junction kept 11 bases outside the gene matches. The germline CDR1 and CDR2 sequences are SGHRS and YFSETQ. This chain's CDR3 is CASSQPRTGKTYNEQFF. Written as DNA, the CDR3 is TGCGCCAGCAGCCAGCCGCGGACAGGGAAAACCTACAATGAGCAGTTCTTC. The whole variable domain, remainder taken from reference TRBV5-1 and TRBJ2-1, is KAGVTQTPRYLIKTRGQQVTLSCSPISGHRSVSWYQQTPGQGLQFLFEYFSETQRNKGNFPGRFSGRQFSNSRSEMNVSTLELGDSALYLCASSQPRTGKTYNEQFFGPGTRLTVL.

The rearrangement joins TRBV7-8 to TRBJ2-5; 10 bases are a match to TRBD1. Losses at the gene ends were 3 bases for V and 4 bases for J; bases not matched to a gene: 11. CDR3 length: 17 amino acids. Germline CDR1 SGHVS, CDR2 FQNEAQ. As DNA, the CDR3 is TGTGCCAGCAGCTTCGAGATCGGGACAGGGGCAGTAGAGACCCAGTACTTC. Protein product: CASSFEIGTGAVETQYF. The variable domain in full, with the rest retrieved from reference TRBV7-8 and TRBJ2-5, is GAGVSQSPRYKVAKRGQDVALRCDPISGHVSLFWYQQALGQGPEFLTYFQNEAQLDKSGLPSDRFFAERPEGSVSTLKIQRTQQEDSAVYLCASSFEIGTGAVETQYFGPGTRLLVL.

The chain recombines TRBV4-1 with TRBJ2-1; 10 positions agree with TRBD2. The CDR3 has 17 amino acids. Germline V gene data show CDR1 as MGHRA and CDR2 as YSYEKL. Unmatched junction bases numbered 6, after V lost 0 bases and J lost 4 bases. CDR3 bases: TGCGCCAGCAGCCAAGATCCAGCGGGGGGGCATTACAATGAGCAGTTCTTC. It codes for CASSQDPAGGHYNEQFF.

The chain uses TRBV20-1 and TRBJ2-7, with 8 bases lining up with TRBD1. J gave up 0 bases and V 2 bases, and 9 bases lay outside the gene matches. The CDR3 contains 16 residues. Germline lookup yields CDR1 DFQATT and CDR2 SNEGSKA (reference sequence). CDR3 bases: TGCAGTGCTAGACCAACGGACAGGGAACTCTCCTACGAGCAGTACTTC. This translates into CSARPTDRELSYEQYF.